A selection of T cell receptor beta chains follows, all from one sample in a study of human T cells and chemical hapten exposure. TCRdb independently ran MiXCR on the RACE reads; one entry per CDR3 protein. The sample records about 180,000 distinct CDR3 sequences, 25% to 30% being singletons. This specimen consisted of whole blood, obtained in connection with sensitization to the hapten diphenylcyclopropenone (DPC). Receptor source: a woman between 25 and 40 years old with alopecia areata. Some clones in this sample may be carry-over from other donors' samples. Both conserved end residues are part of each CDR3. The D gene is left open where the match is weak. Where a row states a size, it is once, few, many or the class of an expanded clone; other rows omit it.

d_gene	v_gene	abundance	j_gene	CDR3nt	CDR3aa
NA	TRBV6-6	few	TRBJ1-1	TGTGCCAGCAGCTCCCTCGCGCTCGCTGAAGCTTTCTTT	CASSSLALAEAFF
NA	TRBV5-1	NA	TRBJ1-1	TGCGCCAGCAGCTTGGCCTCGGCGAACACTGAAGCTTTCTTT	CASSLASANTEAFF
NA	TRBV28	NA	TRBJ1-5	TGTGCCAGCAGTTTATCCCTCGGTGATCAGCCCCAGCATTTT	CASSLSLGDQPQHF
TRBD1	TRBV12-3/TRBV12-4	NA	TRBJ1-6	TGTGCCAGCAGTTCCCAGACGACAGGGGGCTTCGGTTCACCCCTCCACTTT	CASSSQTTGGFGSPLHF
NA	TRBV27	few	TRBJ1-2	TGTGCCAGCAGTTCATCCGGGAGCGCTTTTATAAACTATGGCTACACCTTC	CASSSSGSAFINYGYTF
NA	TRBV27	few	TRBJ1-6	TGTGCCAGCAGGGCACCAAATAATTCACCCCTCCACTTT	CASRAPNNSPLHF
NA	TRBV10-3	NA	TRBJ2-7	TGTGCCACCCTGGGGGCGGGGAACTACGAGCAGTACTTC	CATLGAGNYEQYF
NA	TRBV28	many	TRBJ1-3	TGTGCCAGCAGCCGAGACGGACAGGGAAACACCATATATTTT	CASSRDGQGNTIYF
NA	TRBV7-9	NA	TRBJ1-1	TGTGCCAGCAGCTTTTTGGCACCTGAAGCTTTCTTT	CASSFLAPEAFF
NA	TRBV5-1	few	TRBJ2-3	TGCGCCAGCAGCTCGTCCATGGCAGATACGCAGTATTTT	CASSSSMADTQYF
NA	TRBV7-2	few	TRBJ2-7	TGTGCCAGCAGCTCCGACTCAGGAGGCCCCTACGAGCAGTACTTC	CASSSDSGGPYEQYF
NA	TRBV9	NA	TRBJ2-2	TGTGCCAGCAGCGCTGAGGGAGTAACCAACACCGGGGAGCTGTTTTTT	CASSAEGVTNTGELFF